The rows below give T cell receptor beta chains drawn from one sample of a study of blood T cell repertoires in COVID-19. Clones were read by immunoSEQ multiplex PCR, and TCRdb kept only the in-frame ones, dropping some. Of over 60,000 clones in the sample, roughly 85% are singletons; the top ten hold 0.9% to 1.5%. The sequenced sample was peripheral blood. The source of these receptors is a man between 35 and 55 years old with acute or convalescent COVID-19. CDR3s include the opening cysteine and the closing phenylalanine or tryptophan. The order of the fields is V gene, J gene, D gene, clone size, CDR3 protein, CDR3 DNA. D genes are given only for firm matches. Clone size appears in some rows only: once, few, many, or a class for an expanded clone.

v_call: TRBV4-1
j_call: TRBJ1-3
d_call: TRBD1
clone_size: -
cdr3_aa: CASSRTSTGERNTIYF
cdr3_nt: TGCGCCAGCAGCCGTACGTCGACAGGGGAACGAAACACCATATATTTT

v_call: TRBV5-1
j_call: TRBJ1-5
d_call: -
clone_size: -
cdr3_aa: CASSPVGGEQPQHF
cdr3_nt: TGCGCCAGCAGCCCGGTCGGGGGGGAGCAGCCCCAGCATTTT

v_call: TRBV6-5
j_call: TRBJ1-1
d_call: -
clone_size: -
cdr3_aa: CASSPQGNLGAFF
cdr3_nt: TGTGCCAGCAGTCCACAGGGCAATCTTGGAGCTTTCTTT

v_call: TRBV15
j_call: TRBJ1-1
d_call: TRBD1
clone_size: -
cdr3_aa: CATSPSGTGGTEAFF
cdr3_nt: TGTGCCACCAGCCCCAGCGGCACAGGGGGTACTGAAGCTTTCTTT

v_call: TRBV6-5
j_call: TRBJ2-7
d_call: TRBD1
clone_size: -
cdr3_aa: CASSREWDRGREQYF
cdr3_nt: TGTGCCAGCAGCCGTGAGTGGGACAGGGGCAGGGAGCAGTACTTC

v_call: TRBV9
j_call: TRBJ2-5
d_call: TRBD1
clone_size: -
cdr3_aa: CASSPRDRGGETQYF
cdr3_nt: TGTGCCAGCAGTCCCCGGGACAGGGGTGGAGAGACCCAGTACTTC

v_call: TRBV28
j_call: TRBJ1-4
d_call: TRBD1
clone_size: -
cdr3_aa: CASSPSNRGRSGVEKLFF
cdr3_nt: TGTGCCAGCAGTCCGAGTAACAGGGGGCGATCGGGTGTGGAAAAACTGTTTTTT

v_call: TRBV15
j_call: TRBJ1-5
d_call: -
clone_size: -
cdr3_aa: CATSRDPGQPQHF
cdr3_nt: TGTGCCACCAGCAGAGATCCCGGTCAGCCCCAGCATTTT

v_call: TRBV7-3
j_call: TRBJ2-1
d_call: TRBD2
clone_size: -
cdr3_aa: CASSLGEGLPNERQFF
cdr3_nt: TGTGCCAGCAGCTTAGGGGAGGGACTGCCTAATGAGCGGCAGTTCTTC

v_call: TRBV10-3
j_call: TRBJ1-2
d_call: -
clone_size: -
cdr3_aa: CAIRVQGEANYGYTF
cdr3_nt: TGTGCCATCAGGGTACAGGGAGAAGCTAACTATGGCTACACCTTC

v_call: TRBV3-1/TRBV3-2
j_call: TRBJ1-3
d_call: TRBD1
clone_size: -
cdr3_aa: CASSARDSVPGSSGNTIYF
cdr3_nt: TGTGCCAGCAGCGCCCGGGACAGCGTCCCGGGAAGCTCTGGAAACACCATATATTTT

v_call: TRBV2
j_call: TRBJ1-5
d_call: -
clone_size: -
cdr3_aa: CASSWQATLGPQHF
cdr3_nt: TGTGCCAGCAGCTGGCAGGCCACCCTGGGGCCCCAGCATTTT

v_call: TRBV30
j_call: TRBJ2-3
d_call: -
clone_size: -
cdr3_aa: CAWRAGRDTQYF
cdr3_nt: TGTGCCTGGAGGGCGGGCAGAGATACGCAGTATTTT

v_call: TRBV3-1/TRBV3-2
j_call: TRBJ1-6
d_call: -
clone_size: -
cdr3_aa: CASSQGGSGSPLHF
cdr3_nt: TGTGCCAGCAGCCAAGGAGGGTCGGGTTCACCCCTCCACTTT

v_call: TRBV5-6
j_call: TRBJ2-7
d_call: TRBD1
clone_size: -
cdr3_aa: CASKPGQGSPYEQYF
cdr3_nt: TGTGCCAGCAAACCGGGACAGGGGTCCCCCTACGAGCAGTACTTC

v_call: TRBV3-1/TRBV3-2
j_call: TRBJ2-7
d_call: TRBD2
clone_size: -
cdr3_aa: CASSQIPGGYEQYF
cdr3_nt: TGTGCCAGCAGCCAGATCCCGGGGGGATACGAGCAGTACTTC

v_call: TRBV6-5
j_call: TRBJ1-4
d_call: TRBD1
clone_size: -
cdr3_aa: CASCPGGTSEKLFF
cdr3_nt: TGTGCCAGCTGTCCAGGGGGCACAAGTGAAAAACTGTTTTTT

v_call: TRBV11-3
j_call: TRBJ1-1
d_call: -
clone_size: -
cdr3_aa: CASSSIPTGPSFF
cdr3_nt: TGTGCCAGCAGCTCCATCCCAACAGGGCCTTCTTTCTTT

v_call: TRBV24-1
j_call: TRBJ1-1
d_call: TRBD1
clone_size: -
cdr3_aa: CATSGTTGTGGLGEAFF
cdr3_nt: TGTGCCACCAGTGGTACAACCGGGACAGGGGGTTTGGGTGAAGCTTTCTTT

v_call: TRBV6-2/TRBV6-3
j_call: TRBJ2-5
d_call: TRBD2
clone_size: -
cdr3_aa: CASSYIPRGGQETQYF
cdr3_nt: TGTGCCAGCAGTTACATTCCGCGGGGGGGCCAAGAGACCCAGTACTTC

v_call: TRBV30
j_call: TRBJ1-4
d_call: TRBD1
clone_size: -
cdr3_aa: CAWSGGQGVREKLFF
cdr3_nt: TGTGCCTGGAGCGGGGGACAGGGAGTACGGGAAAAACTGTTTTTT

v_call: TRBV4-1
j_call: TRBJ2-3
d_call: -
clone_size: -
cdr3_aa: CASSQGPSSDTQYF
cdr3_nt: TGCGCCAGCAGCCAAGGTCCTAGCTCAGATACGCAGTATTTT

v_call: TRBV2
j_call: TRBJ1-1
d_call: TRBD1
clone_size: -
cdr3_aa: CASSRQGVNTEAFF
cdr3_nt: TGTGCCAGCAGCAGACAGGGAGTGAACACTGAAGCTTTCTTT

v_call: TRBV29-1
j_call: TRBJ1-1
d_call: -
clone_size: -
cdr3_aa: CSSTRGMNTEAFF
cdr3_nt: TGCAGCTCAACTCGGGGGATGAACACTGAAGCTTTCTTT

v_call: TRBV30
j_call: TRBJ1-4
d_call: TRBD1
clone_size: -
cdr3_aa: CAWRSTGVEKLFF
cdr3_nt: TGTGCCTGGAGATCGACAGGGGTTGAAAAACTGTTTTTT

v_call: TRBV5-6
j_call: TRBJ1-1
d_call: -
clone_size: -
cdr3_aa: CASSLGQLTQPSTEAFF
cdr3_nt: TGTGCCAGCAGCTTGGGACAGCTTACTCAGCCGAGCACTGAAGCTTTCTTT

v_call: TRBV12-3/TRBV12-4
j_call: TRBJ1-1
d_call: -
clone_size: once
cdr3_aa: CASSSRYTEAFF
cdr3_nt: TGTGCCAGCAGTTCCAGGTACACTGAAGCTTTCTTT

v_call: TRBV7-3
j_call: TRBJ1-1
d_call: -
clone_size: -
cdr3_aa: CASSLSRTAEAFF
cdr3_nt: TGTGCCAGCAGCTTAAGCAGGACAGCTGAAGCTTTCTTT

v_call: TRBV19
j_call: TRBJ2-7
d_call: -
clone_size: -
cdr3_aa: CATWAGPSYEQYF
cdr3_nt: TGTGCCACCTGGGCGGGGCCGAGCTACGAGCAGTACTTC

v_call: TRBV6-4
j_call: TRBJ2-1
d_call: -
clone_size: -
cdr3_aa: CASSDSGGVYNEQFF
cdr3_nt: TGTGCCAGCAGTGACTCAGGGGGGGTTTACAATGAGCAGTTCTTC

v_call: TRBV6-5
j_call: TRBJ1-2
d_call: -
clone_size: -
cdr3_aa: CASTHSGGGYTF
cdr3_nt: TGTGCCAGCACCCATTCGGGGGGCGGCTACACCTTC

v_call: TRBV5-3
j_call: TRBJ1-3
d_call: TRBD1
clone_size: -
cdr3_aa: CARSLAGGTGNTIYF
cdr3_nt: TGTGCCAGAAGCTTGGCAGGGGGGACGGGAAACACCATATATTTT

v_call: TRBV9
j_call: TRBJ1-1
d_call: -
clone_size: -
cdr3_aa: CASRQTRYPEAFF
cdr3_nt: TGTGCCAGCAGACAGACAAGGTATCCTGAAGCTTTCTTT

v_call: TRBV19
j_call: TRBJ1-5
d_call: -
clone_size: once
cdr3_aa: CASSTRGEGQPQHF
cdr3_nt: TGTGCCAGTAGTACCAGGGGTGAAGGGCAGCCCCAGCATTTT

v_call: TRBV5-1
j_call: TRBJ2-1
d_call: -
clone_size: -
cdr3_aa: CASSFVGDEQFF
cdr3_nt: TGCGCCAGCAGCTTTGTGGGAGATGAGCAGTTCTTC

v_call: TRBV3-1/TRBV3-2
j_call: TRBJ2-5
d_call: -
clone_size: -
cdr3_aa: CTSSQVRGETQYF
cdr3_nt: TGTACCAGCAGCCAAGTCAGGGGAGAGACCCAGTACTTC

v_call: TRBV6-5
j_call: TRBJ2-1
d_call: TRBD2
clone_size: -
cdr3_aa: CASVGLESTNEQFF
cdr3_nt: TGTGCCAGCGTCGGACTAGAAAGTACAAATGAGCAGTTCTTC

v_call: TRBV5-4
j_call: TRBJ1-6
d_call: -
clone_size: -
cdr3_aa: CASSLAGVIENSPLHF
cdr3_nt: TGTGCCAGCAGCTTGGCTGGTGTTATTGAGAATTCACCCCTCCACTTT

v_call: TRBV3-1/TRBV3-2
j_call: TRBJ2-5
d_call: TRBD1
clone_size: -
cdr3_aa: CASSQAGTVEETQYF
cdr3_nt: TGTGCCAGCAGCCAGGCCGGGACAGTAGAAGAGACCCAGTACTTC

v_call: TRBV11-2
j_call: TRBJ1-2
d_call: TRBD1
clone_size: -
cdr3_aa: CASSLIRGPAGGYTF
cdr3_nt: TGTGCCAGCAGCTTAATTAGGGGGCCGGCGGGTGGCTACACCTTC

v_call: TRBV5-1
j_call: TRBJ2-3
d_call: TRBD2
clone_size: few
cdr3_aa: CASSLAGVVAGADTQYF
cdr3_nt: TGCGCCAGCAGCTTGGCAGGGGTGGTAGCGGGGGCAGATACGCAGTATTTT

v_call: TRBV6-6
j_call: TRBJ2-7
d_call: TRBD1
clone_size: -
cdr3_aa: CASRLTGVMWEQYF
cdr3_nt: TGTGCCAGCCGATTGACAGGGGTAATGTGGGAGCAGTACTTC

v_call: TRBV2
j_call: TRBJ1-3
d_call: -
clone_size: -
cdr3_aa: CASSSMRSGNTIYF
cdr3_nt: TGTGCCAGCAGCTCCATGAGGAGTGGAAACACCATATATTTT

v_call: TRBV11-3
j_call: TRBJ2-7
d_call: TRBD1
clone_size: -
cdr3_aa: CASSLDLGGLPPYEQYF
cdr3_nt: TGTGCCAGCAGCTTAGACCTAGGGGGCTTGCCGCCCTACGAGCAGTACTTC

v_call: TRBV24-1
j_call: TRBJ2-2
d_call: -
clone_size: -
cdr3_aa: CATSDPPYRAEGTGELFF
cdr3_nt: TGTGCCACCAGTGACCCGCCCTACAGGGCAGAAGGCACCGGGGAGCTGTTTTTT

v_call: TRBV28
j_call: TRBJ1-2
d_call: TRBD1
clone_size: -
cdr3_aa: CASNLGGQGHYGYTF
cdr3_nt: TGTGCCAGCAATCTCGGGGGACAGGGTCACTATGGCTACACCTTC

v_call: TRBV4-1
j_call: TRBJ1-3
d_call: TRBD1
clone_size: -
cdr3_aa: CASSLSGQLSGNTIYF
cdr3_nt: TGCGCCAGCAGCCTATCGGGACAGCTCTCTGGAAACACCATATATTTT

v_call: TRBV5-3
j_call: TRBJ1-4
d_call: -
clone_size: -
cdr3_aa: CARSRTVEKLFF
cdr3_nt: TGTGCCAGAAGCCGGACAGTCGAAAAACTGTTTTTT

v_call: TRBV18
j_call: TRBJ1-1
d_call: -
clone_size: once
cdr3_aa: CASSPPEGTEAFF
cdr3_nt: TGTGCCAGCTCACCACCGGAGGGCACTGAAGCTTTCTTT

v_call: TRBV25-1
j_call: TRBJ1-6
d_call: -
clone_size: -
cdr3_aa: CASSVTGNSPLHF
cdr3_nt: TGTGCCAGCAGTGTAACGGGAAATTCACCCCTCCACTTT

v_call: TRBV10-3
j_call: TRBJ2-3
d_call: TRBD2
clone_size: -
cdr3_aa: CAISVAGPTDTQYF
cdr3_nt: TGTGCCATCAGTGTAGCGGGGCCCACAGATACGCAGTATTTT

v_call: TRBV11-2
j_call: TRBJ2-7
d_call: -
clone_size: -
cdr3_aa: CASSLDLASVTYEQYF
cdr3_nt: TGTGCCAGCAGCTTAGATCTGGCATCCGTAACCTACGAGCAGTACTTC

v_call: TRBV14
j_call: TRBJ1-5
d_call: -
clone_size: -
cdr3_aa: CASSQANQPQHF
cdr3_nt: TGTGCCAGCAGCCAAGCTAATCAGCCCCAGCATTTT

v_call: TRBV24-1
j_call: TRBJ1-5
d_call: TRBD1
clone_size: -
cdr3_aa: CATSDSQGALWEPQHF
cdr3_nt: TGTGCCACCAGTGATTCGCAGGGGGCGCTTTGGGAGCCCCAGCATTTT

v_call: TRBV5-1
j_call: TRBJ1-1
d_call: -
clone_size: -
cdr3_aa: CASSFYGGEGTEAFF
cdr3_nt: TGCGCCAGCAGCTTTTATGGAGGGGAAGGGACTGAAGCTTTCTTT

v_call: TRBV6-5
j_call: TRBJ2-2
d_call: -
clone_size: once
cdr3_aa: CASSGSRLNTGELFF
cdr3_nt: TGTGCCAGCAGCGGCTCCAGGTTAAACACCGGGGAGCTGTTTTTT